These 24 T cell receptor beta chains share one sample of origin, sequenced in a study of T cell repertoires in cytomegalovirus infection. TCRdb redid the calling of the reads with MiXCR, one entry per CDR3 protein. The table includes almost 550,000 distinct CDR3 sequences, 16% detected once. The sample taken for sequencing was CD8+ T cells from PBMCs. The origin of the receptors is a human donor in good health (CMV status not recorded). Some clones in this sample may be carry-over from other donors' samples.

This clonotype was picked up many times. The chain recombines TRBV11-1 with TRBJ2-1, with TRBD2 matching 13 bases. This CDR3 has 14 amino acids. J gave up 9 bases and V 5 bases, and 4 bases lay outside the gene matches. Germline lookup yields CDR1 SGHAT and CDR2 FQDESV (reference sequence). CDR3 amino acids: CASSTSGGATEQFF. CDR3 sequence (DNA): TGTGCCAGCAGCACTAGCGGGGGGGCCACTGAGCAGTTCTTC.

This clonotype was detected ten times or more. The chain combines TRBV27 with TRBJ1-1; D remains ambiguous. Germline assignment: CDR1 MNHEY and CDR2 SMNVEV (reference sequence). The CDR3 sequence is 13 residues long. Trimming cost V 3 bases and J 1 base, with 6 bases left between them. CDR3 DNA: TGTGCCAGCAGTTTGGTTCGGAACACTGAAGCTTTCTTT. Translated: CASSLVRNTEAFF.

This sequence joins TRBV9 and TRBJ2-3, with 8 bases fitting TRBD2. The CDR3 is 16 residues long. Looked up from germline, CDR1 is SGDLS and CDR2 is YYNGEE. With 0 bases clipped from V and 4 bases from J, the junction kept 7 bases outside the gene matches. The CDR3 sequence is CASSVAGGGSPDTQYF. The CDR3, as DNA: TGTGCCAGCAGCGTAGCTGGCGGGGGGTCTCCAGATACGCAGTATTTT.

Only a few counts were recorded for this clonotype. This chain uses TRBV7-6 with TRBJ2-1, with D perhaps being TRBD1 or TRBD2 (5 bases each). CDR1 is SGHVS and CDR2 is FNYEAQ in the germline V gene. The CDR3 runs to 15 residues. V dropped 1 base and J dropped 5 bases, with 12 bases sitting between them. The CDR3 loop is CASSLGLVGDNEQFF. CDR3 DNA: TGTGCCAGCAGCTTAGGGCTAGTGGGGGACAATGAGCAGTTCTTC.

The chain's CDR3 is CASSEGQGPSTGELFF. CDR3 coding DNA: TGTGCCAGCAGTGAGGGACAGGGGCCCAGCACCGGGGAGCTGTTTTTT. The V call is TRBV2, the J call TRBJ2-2, with 10 bases identical to TRBD1. The junction had 5 bases not matched to a gene; V was cut back by 3 bases and J by 4 bases. CDR3 size: 16 residues. Germline values: CDR1 SNHLY, CDR2 FYNNEI.

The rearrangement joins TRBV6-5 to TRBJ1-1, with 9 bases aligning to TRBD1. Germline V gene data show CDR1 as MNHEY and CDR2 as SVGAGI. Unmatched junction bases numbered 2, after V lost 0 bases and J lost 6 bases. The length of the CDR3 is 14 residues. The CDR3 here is CASSYSGTGSEAFF. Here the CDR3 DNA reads TGTGCCAGCAGTTACTCCGGGACAGGGTCTGAAGCTTTCTTT.

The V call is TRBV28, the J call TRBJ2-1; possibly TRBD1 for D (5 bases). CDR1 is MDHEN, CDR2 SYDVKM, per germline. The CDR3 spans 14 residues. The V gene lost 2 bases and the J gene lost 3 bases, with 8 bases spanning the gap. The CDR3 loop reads CASSLLGLYNEQFF. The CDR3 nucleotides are TGTGCCAGCAGTTTACTGGGGCTCTACAATGAGCAGTTCTTC.

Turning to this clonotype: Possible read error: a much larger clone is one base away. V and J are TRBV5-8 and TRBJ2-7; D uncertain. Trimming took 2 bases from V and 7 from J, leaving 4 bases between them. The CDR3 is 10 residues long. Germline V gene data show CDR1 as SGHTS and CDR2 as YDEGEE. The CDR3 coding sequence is TGTGCCAGCAGCTTTGGTGAGCAGTACTTC. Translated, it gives CASSFGEQYF.

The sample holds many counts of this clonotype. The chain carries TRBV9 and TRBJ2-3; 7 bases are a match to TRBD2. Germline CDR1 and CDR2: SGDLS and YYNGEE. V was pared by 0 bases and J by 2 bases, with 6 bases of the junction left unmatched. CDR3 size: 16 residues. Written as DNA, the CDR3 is TGTGCCAGCAGCGTAGGGAGCGGGAAGTCCACAGATACGCAGTATTTT. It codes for CASSVGSGKSTDTQYF.

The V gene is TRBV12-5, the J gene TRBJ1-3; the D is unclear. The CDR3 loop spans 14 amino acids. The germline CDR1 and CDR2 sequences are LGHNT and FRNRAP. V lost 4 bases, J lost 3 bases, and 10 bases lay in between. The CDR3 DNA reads TGTGCTAGTGGTTACGGGTGCTATGGAAACACCATATATTTT. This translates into CASGYGCYGNTIYF.

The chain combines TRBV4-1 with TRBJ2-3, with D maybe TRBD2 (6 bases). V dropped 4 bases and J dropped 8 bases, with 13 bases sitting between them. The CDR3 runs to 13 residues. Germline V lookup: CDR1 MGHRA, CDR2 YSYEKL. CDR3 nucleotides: TGCGCCAGCAGCCCGCGGAGGGGTGGTACGCAGTATTTT. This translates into CASSPRRGGTQYF.

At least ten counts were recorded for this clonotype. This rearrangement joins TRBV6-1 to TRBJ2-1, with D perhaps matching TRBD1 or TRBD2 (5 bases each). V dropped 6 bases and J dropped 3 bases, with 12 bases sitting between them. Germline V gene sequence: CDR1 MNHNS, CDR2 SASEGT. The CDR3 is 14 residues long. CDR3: CASSPGRNYNEQFF. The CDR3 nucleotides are TGTGCCAGCAGCCCGGGACGGAACTACAATGAGCAGTTCTTC.

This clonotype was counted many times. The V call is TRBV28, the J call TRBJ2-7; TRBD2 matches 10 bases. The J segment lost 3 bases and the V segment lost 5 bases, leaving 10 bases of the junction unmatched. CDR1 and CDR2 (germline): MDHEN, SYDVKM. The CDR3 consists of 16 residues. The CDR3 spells CASSPLLAGVLYEQYF. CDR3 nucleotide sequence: TGTGCCAGCAGTCCCCTTCTAGCGGGAGTGCTCTACGAGCAGTACTTC.

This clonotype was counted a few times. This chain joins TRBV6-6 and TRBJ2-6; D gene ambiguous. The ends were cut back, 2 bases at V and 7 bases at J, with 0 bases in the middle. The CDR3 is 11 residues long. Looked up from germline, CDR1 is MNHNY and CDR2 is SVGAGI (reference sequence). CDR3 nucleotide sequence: TGTGCCAGCAGTTACGCCAACGTCCTGACTTTC. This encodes CASSYANVLTF.

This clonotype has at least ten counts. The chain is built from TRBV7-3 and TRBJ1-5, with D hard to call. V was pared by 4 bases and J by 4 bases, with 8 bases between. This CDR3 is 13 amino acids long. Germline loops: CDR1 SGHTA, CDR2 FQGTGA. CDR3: CASSSLPNQPQHF. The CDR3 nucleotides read TGTGCCAGCAGCTCTCTACCAAATCAGCCCCAGCATTTT.

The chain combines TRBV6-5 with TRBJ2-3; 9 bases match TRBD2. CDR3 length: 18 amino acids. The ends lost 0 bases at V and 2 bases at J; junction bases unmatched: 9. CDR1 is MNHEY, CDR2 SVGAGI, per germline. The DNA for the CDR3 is TGTGCCAGCAGTTACTCGGGGGCGGGAGGGCCTAACACAGATACGCAGTATTTT. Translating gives CASSYSGAGGPNTDTQYF.

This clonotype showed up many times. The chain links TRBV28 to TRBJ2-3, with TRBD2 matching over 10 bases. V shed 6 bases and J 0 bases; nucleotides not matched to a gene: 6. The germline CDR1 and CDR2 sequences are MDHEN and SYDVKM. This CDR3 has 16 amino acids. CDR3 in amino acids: CASSPGTSDSTDTQYF. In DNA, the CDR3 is TGTGCCAGCAGCCCCGGGACTAGCGACAGCACAGATACGCAGTATTTT. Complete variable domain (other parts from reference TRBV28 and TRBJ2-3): DVKVTQSSRYLVKRTGEKVFLECVQDMDHENMFWYRQDPGLGLRLIYFSYDVKMKEKGDIPEGYSVSREKKERFSLILESASTNQTSMYLCASSPGTSDSTDTQYFGPGTRLTVL.

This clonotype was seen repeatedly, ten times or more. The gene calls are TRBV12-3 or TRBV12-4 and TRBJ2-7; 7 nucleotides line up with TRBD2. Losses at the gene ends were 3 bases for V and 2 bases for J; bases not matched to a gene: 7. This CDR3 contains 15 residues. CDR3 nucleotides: TGTGCCAGCAGTTTTTCGCTAGCGGAAGCCTACGAGCAGTACTTC. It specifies CASSFSLAEAYEQYF.

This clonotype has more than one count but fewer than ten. CDR3 sequence: CAILGETGNEQFF. The CDR3 nucleotides are TGTGCCATCCTGGGGGAGACGGGCAATGAGCAGTTCTTC. V gene TRBV10-3 combines with J gene TRBJ2-1; perhaps D is TRBD1 or TRBD2 (5 bases each). V lost 8 bases and J 6 bases, leaving 14 bases between the germline ends. Germline lookup yields CDR1 ENHRY and CDR2 SYGVKD. The CDR3 runs 13 residues.

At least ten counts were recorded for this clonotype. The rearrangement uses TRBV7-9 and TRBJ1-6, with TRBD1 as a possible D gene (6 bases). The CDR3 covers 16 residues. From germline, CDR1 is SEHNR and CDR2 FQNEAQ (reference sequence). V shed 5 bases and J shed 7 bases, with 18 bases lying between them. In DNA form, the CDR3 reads TGTGCCAGCAGCCGCGACAGGACAGCGAAGAATTCACCCCTCCACTTT. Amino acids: CASSRDRTAKNSPLHF. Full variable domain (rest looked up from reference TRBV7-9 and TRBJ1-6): DTGVSQNPRHKITKRGQNVTFRCDPISEHNRLYWYRQTLGQGPEFLTYFQNEAQLEKSRLLSDRFSAERPKGSFSTLEIQRTEQGDSAMYLCASSRDRTAKNSPLHFGNGTRLTVT.

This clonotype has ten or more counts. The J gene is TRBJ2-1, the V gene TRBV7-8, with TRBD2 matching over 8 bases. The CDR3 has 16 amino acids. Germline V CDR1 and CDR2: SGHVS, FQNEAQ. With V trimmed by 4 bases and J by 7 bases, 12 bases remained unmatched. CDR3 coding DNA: TGTGCCAGCAGCTCCCCGGGGGGGGGGGCAATGAATGAGCAGTTCTTC. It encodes CASSSPGGGAMNEQFF.

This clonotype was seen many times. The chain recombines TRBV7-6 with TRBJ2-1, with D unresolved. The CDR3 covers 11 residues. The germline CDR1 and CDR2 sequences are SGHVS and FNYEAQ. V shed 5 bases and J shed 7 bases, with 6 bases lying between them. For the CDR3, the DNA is TGTGCCAGCAGCCGCAAGAATGAGCAGTTCTTC. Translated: CASSRKNEQFF.

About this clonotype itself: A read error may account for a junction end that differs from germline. The CDR3, as DNA: TGTGCCAACAGCCAAGAGCTGATAAACACTGAAGCTTTCTTT. Encoded protein: CANSQELINTEAFF. The chain is built from TRBV14 and TRBJ1-1; D gene unclear. CDR1 SGHDN and CDR2 FVKESK come from the germline V gene. The CDR3 covers 14 residues.

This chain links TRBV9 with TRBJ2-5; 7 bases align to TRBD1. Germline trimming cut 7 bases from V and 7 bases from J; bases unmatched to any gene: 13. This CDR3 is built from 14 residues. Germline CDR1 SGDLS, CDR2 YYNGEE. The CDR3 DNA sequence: TGTGCCAGCGACGCGCAGGGGGAGAGGGGGACCCAGTACTTC. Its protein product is CASDAQGERGTQYF.